The 26 T cell receptor beta chains in this list originate from one sample, sequenced in a study of T cells in Graves' hyperthyroidism and ophthalmopathy. RNA transcripts provided the source from which TCR beta CDR3 regions were amplified. The TCR CDR3 was amplified in a first-round RT-PCR using the HTBI primer set. One entry per CDR3 protein results from TCRdb running MiXCR on the multiplex PCR reads. Counted here are hundreds of thousands of distinct CDR3 sequences, 15% to 20% occurring once; the ten biggest clones make up about half. Sequenced: blood. The receptors derive from a man aged 35-49 years with Graves' ophthalmopathy.

The sample holds a few counts of this clonotype. The CDR3 bases are TGTGCCAGCAGTTTAAAGGGGGGAAGCTCCTACGAGCAGTACTTC. Translated, it gives CASSLKGGSSYEQYF. The rearrangement joins TRBV28 to TRBJ2-7; possibly TRBD1 or TRBD2 for D (6 bases each). V gave up 2 bases and J gave up 0 bases, with 11 bases separating them. Germline CDR1 reads MDHEN; CDR2 reads SYDVKM. This CDR3 is 15 amino acids long.

This clonotype was detected only a few times. The chain joins TRBV3-1 to TRBJ2-5; tentatively, D is TRBD1 (6 bases). The CDR3 consists of 14 residues. With 4 bases removed from V and 4 bases from J, the gap between germline ends came to 13 bases. In germline, CDR1 is LGHDT, CDR2 YNNKEL (reference sequence). CDR3 loop: CASSPRTARETQYF. The CDR3 DNA reads TGTGCCAGCAGCCCGCGGACAGCTAGAGAGACCCAGTACTTC.

This clonotype has just a few counts. At one boundary the junction diverges from the germline segment, which might be a read error. The J gene is TRBJ2-1, the V gene TRBV7-8, with D perhaps matching TRBD2 (5 bases). Germline V gene data show CDR1 as SGHVS and CDR2 as FQNEAQ. The CDR3 has 13 amino acids. CDR3 loop: CASRFAGRNEQFF. The CDR3 DNA follows: TGTGCCAGCCGCTTCGCGGGCCGCAATGAGCAGTTCTTC.

This clonotype was counted a few times. V is TRBV7-2 and J is TRBJ1-1; 7 positions match TRBD1. The germline V gene encodes CDR1 SGHTA and CDR2 FQGNSA. The CDR3 is 17 residues long. Trimming took 8 bases from V and 1 from J; bases not matched to a gene: 16. CDR3 sequence (DNA): TGTGCCAGCTCCCAAGGGGGCGCGGGGGGGAGGAACACTGAAGCTTTCTTT. Amino acids: CASSQGGAGGRNTEAFF.

The chain recombines TRBV20-1 with TRBJ2-7; the match to TRBD1 covers 9 bases. CDR1 and CDR2 from the germline V gene are DFQATT and SNEGSKA (reference sequence). This CDR3 comprises 14 residues. The junction had 10 bases not matched to a gene; V was cut back by 3 bases and J by 7 bases. CDR3 region: CSASRGTGPEEQYF. As DNA, the CDR3 is TGCAGTGCTAGTCGCGGGACAGGGCCTGAAGAGCAGTACTTC.

V usage is TRBV7-9 and J usage is TRBJ2-7; 8 bases agree with TRBD1. The CDR3 has 14 amino acids. J lost 5 bases, V lost 9 bases, and 12 bases had no gene match. Germline CDR1 reads SEHNR; CDR2 reads FQNEAQ (reference sequence). DNA of the CDR3: TGTGCCAGTAGTATCCAGGGGGCGGACGACGAGCAGTACTTC. This encodes CASSIQGADDEQYF.

This clonotype was counted ten times or more. CDR3 sequence: CASSPPRTGGVHEQYF. CDR3 sequence (DNA): TGTGCCAGCAGTCCACCGCGGACAGGGGGTGTTCACGAGCAGTACTTC. The rearrangement uses TRBV7-9 and TRBJ2-7; 10 bases are shared with TRBD1. Losses at the gene ends were 6 bases for V and 5 bases for J; bases not matched to a gene: 13. The V gene's germline CDR1 is SEHNR and CDR2 FQNEAQ (reference sequence). The CDR3 runs 16 residues.

This clonotype showed up many times. V usage is TRBV28 and J usage is TRBJ1-1; D uncertain. This CDR3 comprises 11 residues. V was shortened by 10 bases and J by 5 bases, with 11 bases between the two germline ends. Germline V gives CDR1 MDHEN, CDR2 SYDVKM. DNA for the CDR3: TGTGCCACCTTGTTGGTGACTGAAGCTTTCTTT. Residues: CATLLVTEAFF.

The table lists this clonotype with many counts. The chain couples TRBV6-1 to TRBJ1-5; D uncertain. This CDR3 region has 12 residues. CDR1 and CDR2 (germline): MNHNS, SASEGT. V was clipped by 7 bases and J by 2 bases, with 6 bases between them. The CDR3 DNA reads as TGTGCCAGCAATGTGGGCAATCAGCCCCAGCATTTT. Translated, it gives CASNVGNQPQHF.

The chain carries TRBV5-1 and TRBJ2-5; TRBD2 matches at 9 bases. This CDR3 is 15 amino acids long. V shed 3 bases and J 1 base; nucleotides not matched to a gene: 4. Germline loops: CDR1 SGHRS, CDR2 YFSETQ. CDR3 region: CASSWASGTQETQYF. Here the CDR3 DNA reads TGCGCCAGCAGCTGGGCTAGCGGGACCCAAGAGACCCAGTACTTC.

The chain uses TRBV27 and TRBJ2-1; TRBD2 aligns across 11 bases. Germline V CDR1 and CDR2: MNHEY, SMNVEV (reference sequence). With V trimmed by 6 bases and J by 7 bases, 11 bases remained unmatched. The CDR3 contains 16 residues. For the CDR3, the DNA is TGTGCCAGCAGGGGTAGCGGGAGGGCAGGAGTTAATGAGCAGTTCTTC. Amino acid sequence: CASRGSGRAGVNEQFF.

This clonotype was counted at least ten times. The CDR3 DNA is TGTGCCAGCAGCGCAAGCGGGAGCAGGACAGATACGCAGTATTTT. It codes for CASSASGSRTDTQYF. This chain links TRBV7-2 with TRBJ2-3; TRBD2 matches at 8 bases. The CDR3 totals 15 residues. In germline, CDR1 is SGHTA, CDR2 FQGNSA. J lost 3 bases, V lost 5 bases, and 7 bases had no gene match.

In its sample, this clonotype was seen a few times. The CDR3 is CSASGLAGGHLSSYYEQYF. The CDR3 region has the DNA TGCAGTGCCTCGGGACTAGCGGGAGGCCATCTTAGCAGCTACTACGAGCAGTACTTC. The chain joins TRBV20-1 to TRBJ2-7; TRBD2 matches at 15 bases. V was clipped by 6 bases and J by 3 bases; unmatched bases: 18. This CDR3 comprises 19 residues. Germline V CDR1 and CDR2: DFQATT, SNEGSKA (reference sequence).

This clonotype occurred many times. The genes are TRBV2 and TRBJ2-2, with 8 bases that match TRBD1. J was trimmed by 5 bases and V by 7 bases; bases with no gene match: 6. The CDR3 has 14 amino acids. Germline CDR1 SNHLY, CDR2 FYNNEI. The CDR3 loop is CASTLRTGTGELFF. The CDR3 DNA sequence: TGTGCCAGCACCCTACGGACAGGGACCGGGGAGCTGTTTTTT.

CDR3 DNA sequence: TGTGCCAGCATCGCGCCCGGGGAAAGATCACCCCTCCACTTT. Translation gives CASIAPGERSPLHF. The gene calls are TRBV28 and TRBJ1-6; D is ambiguous. CDR3 length equals 14 residues. Germline values: CDR1 MDHEN, CDR2 SYDVKM. V lost 7 bases to trimming and J lost 10 bases, with 17 bases between them. The whole variable domain, remainder taken from reference TRBV28 and TRBJ1-6, is DVKVTQSSRYLVKRTGEKVFLECVQDMDHENMFWYRQDPGLGLRLIYFSYDVKMKEKGDIPEGYSVSREKKERFSLILESASTNQTSMYLCASIAPGERSPLHFGNGTRLTVT.

This clonotype showed up many times. V is TRBV5-1 and J is TRBJ2-2; D gene uncertain. The CDR3 runs to 15 residues. The germline CDR1 and CDR2 sequences are SGHRS and YFSETQ. Trimming took 0 bases from V and 3 from J, leaving 9 bases between them. CDR3 region: CASSLGIADTGELFF. CDR3 nucleotides: TGCGCCAGCAGCTTGGGTATCGCCGACACCGGGGAGCTGTTTTTT.

This clonotype has a count of ten or more. The chain links TRBV15 to TRBJ1-2; 7 positions match TRBD1. Germline CDR1 is LNHNV and CDR2 is YYDKDF (reference sequence). CDR3 size: 14 residues. The V gene end was trimmed by 2 bases and the J gene end by 5 bases; junction bases not matched to a gene: 5. In DNA form, the CDR3 reads TGTGCCACCAGCAGAACGGGACAGCAGTATGGCTACACCTTC. This encodes CATSRTGQQYGYTF.

This sequence joins TRBV20-1 and TRBJ2-1, with 14 bases aligning to TRBD2. The germline gives CDR1 DFQATT, CDR2 SNEGSKA (reference sequence). This CDR3 is built from 15 residues. V lost 6 bases to trimming and J lost 8 bases; unmatched junction nucleotides: 9. The CDR3 region has the DNA TGCAGTGCCTCATCTCCGGGACTAGCGGGGGATGAGCAGTTCTTC. This encodes CSASSPGLAGDEQFF.

The genes are TRBV12-3 or TRBV12-4 and TRBJ1-2; no definite D call. Trimming took 4 bases from V and 0 from J, leaving 6 bases between them. The CDR3 has 13 amino acids. The CDR3 DNA reads as TGTGCCAGCAGTTGGAGCTCTAACTATGGCTACACCTTC. Translating gives CASSWSSNYGYTF.

The chain links TRBV7-9 to TRBJ2-5, with D possibly matching TRBD2 (6 bases). Trimming took off 5 bases at V and 5 bases at J, with 15 bases between the two ends. CDR1 and CDR2 (germline): SEHNR, FQNEAQ (reference sequence). This CDR3 has 14 residues. The CDR3: CASSPGGGGETQYF. The CDR3, as DNA: TGTGCCAGCAGCCCCGGGGGAGGCGGGGAGACCCAGTACTTC.

The sample holds a few counts of this clonotype. This rearrangement joins TRBV9 to TRBJ2-7; 8 bases align to TRBD2. V gave up 0 bases and J gave up 3 bases; unmatched junction bases: 5. Germline V gene data show CDR1 as SGDLS and CDR2 as YYNGEE. The CDR3 has 15 residues. CDR3 bases: TGTGCCAGCAGCGTAGCGGGAGGGCAAGTCTACGAGCAGTACTTC. Encoded protein: CASSVAGGQVYEQYF.

Of note for this clonotype: A read error may explain this, as a much larger clone is one base away. The rearrangement links TRBV7-6 to TRBJ2-7; 8 nucleotides match TRBD2. Germline CDR1 reads SGHVS; CDR2 reads FNYEAQ. CDR3 length: 14 amino acids. CDR3 protein: CVSSTGGGWNEQYF. For the CDR3, the DNA is TGTGTCAGCAGCACGGGGGGGGGATGGAACGAGCAGTACTTC.

This clonotype has more than one count but fewer than ten. The genes are TRBV6-1 and TRBJ1-1, with 7 bases identical to TRBD1. CDR3 length equals 11 residues. Trimming at V came to 5 bases and at J to 10 bases, leaving 4 bases not matched to a gene. Germline V gene sequence: CDR1 MNHNS, CDR2 SASEGT. DNA of the CDR3: TGTGCCAGCAGTTCACAGGGGACAGCTTTCTTT. Translating gives CASSSQGTAFF.

This clonotype was seen repeatedly, ten times or more. The V call is TRBV6-1, the J call TRBJ1-5; perhaps TRBD1 as D (5 bases). The CDR3 loop spans 15 amino acids. The V end lost 5 bases, the J end lost 1 base, and 12 bases lay between the germline ends. Germline assignment: CDR1 MNHNS and CDR2 SASEGT. The CDR3 spells CASSPPGGSNQPQHF. The CDR3, as DNA: TGTGCCAGCAGTCCCCCCGGGGGGAGCAATCAGCCCCAGCATTTT.

This clonotype occurred many times. V usage is TRBV12-3 or TRBV12-4 and J usage is TRBJ2-1, with 9 bases identical to TRBD2. This CDR3 region has 16 residues. The V segment lost 2 bases and the J segment 3 bases; nucleotides outside the gene matches: 5. CDR3 region: CASSLKAGGLYNEQFF. In nucleotides, the CDR3 is TGTGCCAGCAGTTTAAAGGCGGGAGGGCTCTACAATGAGCAGTTCTTC.

This clonotype was seen a handful of times. This chain links TRBV20-1 with TRBJ2-1; 16 bases agree with TRBD2. The CDR3 extends over 16 amino acids. The J segment lost 2 bases and the V segment lost 3 bases, leaving 1 base of the junction unmatched. Germline CDR1 DFQATT, CDR2 SNEGSKA (reference sequence). The CDR3 region is CSARGLAGGPYNEQFF. In nucleotides, the CDR3 is TGCAGTGCTAGGGGACTAGCGGGAGGGCCCTACAATGAGCAGTTCTTC.